These 26 T cell receptor beta chains share one sample of origin, sequenced in a study of beta chain features in type 1 diabetes. Overall study results and limits: Type 1 diabetes patients had TCRB CDR3s that were shorter (moderately but significantly so) in all four CD4+ subsets.

Antigens for these TCRs are unknown. Expressed TCRB transcripts were sequenced, since all the RNA that had been isolated was reverse transcribed. Profiled with immunoSEQ multiplex PCR; TCRdb holds only in-frame clones, not every one. The sample has some 26,000 clones, about 71% seen once. Sequencing input: stem cell memory CD4+ T cells from blood. The receptors come from a woman aged 40 to 50 with type 1 diabetes.

The J gene is TRBJ1-2, the V gene TRBV30; D is unclear. CDR3 length: 11 residues. The V gene lost 0 bases and the J gene lost 8 bases, with 7 bases spanning the gap. Germline assignment: CDR1 GTSNPN and CDR2 SVGIG (reference sequence). In nucleotides, the CDR3 is TGTGCCTGGAGTGTGCTAAGCGGCTACACCTTC. Amino acid sequence: CAWSVLSGYTF.

The rearrangement uses TRBV15 and TRBJ2-3, with a tentative D call TRBD1 (5 bases). Looked up from germline, CDR1 is LNHNV and CDR2 is YYDKDF (reference sequence). V was shortened by 4 bases and J by 5 bases, with 7 bases between the two germline ends. The CDR3 runs to 12 residues. The CDR3 here is CATSKDIDTQYF. CDR3 DNA: TGTGCCACCAGCAAGGACATAGATACGCAGTATTTT. Using reference TRBV15 and TRBJ2-3 for the parts outside the CDR3, the full variable domain is DAMVIQNPRYQVTQFGKPVTLSCSQTLNHNVMYWYQQKSSQAPKLLFHYYDKDFNNEADTPDNFQSRRPNTSFCFLDIRSPGLGDTAMYLCATSKDIDTQYFGPGTRLTVL.

The sample holds a few counts of this clone. The gene calls are TRBV6-5 and TRBJ2-7; 11 bases are a match to TRBD2. This CDR3 comprises 15 residues. In germline, CDR1 is MNHEY, CDR2 SVGAGI. V lost 5 bases and J lost 5; bases outside the gene matches: 8. CDR3 in amino acids: CASSPPGLAVHEQYF. CDR3 in DNA: TGTGCCAGCAGTCCCCCGGGACTAGCGGTCCACGAGCAGTACTTC.

The CDR3 DNA reads as TGTGCCAGCTCACCACTCGCCGGGGGGTACACAGATACGCAGTATTTT. It encodes CASSPLAGGYTDTQYF. The chain combines TRBV18 with TRBJ2-3, with 7 bases matching TRBD2. Germline V gives CDR1 KGHSH, CDR2 LQKENI. The CDR3 sequence is 16 residues long. V shed 1 base, J shed 2 bases, and the junction held 6 bases outside the gene matches. Variable domain in full (rest from reference TRBV18 and TRBJ2-3): NAGVMQNPRHLVRRRGQEARLRCSPMKGHSHVYWYRQLPEEGLKFMVYLQKENIIDESGMPKERFSAEFPKEGPSILRIQQVVRGDSAAYFCASSPLAGGYTDTQYFGPGTRLTVL.

The chain is built from TRBV6-6 and TRBJ1-5, with unresolved D. The CDR3 sequence is 16 residues long. V lost 6 bases to trimming and J lost 7 bases, with 22 bases between them. Per the germline V gene, CDR1 is MNHNY and CDR2 is SVGAGI (reference sequence). For the CDR3, the DNA is TGTGCCAGCAGCCAATCCCCCACGGCCCGCGGGCAGCCCCAGCATTTT. This codes for CASSQSPTARGQPQHF.

The chain carries TRBV6-1 and TRBJ2-2; D may be TRBD1 (6 bases). V lost 2 bases to trimming and J lost 5 bases, with 9 bases between them. The CDR3 sequence is 14 residues long. The V gene's germline CDR1 is MNHNS and CDR2 SASEGT. CDR3 nucleotide sequence: TGTGCCAGCAGTGAACAGGGGTGGACCGGGGAGCTGTTTTTT. Encoded protein: CASSEQGWTGELFF.

The V call is TRBV7-9, the J call TRBJ2-2, with a tentative D call TRBD2 (6 bases). Trimming took 3 bases from V and 0 from J, leaving 11 bases between them. There are 16 residues in the CDR3. The V gene's germline CDR1 is SEHNR and CDR2 FQNEAQ (reference sequence). The CDR3 protein is CASSLSRGTNTGELFF. The CDR3 DNA reads as TGTGCCAGCAGCTTGAGTCGGGGGACGAACACCGGGGAGCTGTTTTTT. The full variable domain, in which reference TRBV7-9 and TRBJ2-2 provide the parts outside the CDR3, is DTGVSQNPRHKITKRGQNVTFRCDPISEHNRLYWYRQTLGQGPEFLTYFQNEAQLEKSRLLSDRFSAERPKGSFSTLEIQRTEQGDSAMYLCASSLSRGTNTGELFFGEGSRLTVL.

The chain has TRBV6-5 and TRBJ2-2; D is possibly TRBD2 (6 bases). V was pared by 0 bases and J by 4 bases, with 9 bases between. The V gene's germline CDR1 is MNHEY and CDR2 SVGAGI. This CDR3 spans 15 amino acids. The CDR3 here is CASSYSGGTTGELFF. CDR3 DNA: TGTGCCAGCAGTTACTCGGGCGGGACCACCGGGGAGCTGTTTTTT.

This chain joins TRBV6-6 and TRBJ1-4; D unresolved. The CDR3 extends over 14 amino acids. V was shortened by 5 bases and J by 4 bases, with 11 bases between the two germline ends. CDR1 is MNHNY and CDR2 is SVGAGI in the germline V gene (reference sequence). The CDR3 DNA reads as TGTGCCAGCAGTGGGCAGGCCCTTAATGAAAAACTGTTTTTT. Translation: CASSGQALNEKLFF.

This clone was seen only a few times. The chain joins TRBV4-3 to TRBJ2-7; D gene unclear. The CDR3 loop spans 12 amino acids. Germline V gene lookup returns CDR1 LGHNA and CDR2 YSLEER. The V gene lost 4 bases and the J gene lost 6 bases, with 10 bases spanning the gap. CDR3 coding DNA: TGCGCCAGCAGCCCTGGCAACCTCGAGCAGTACTTC. Amino acids: CASSPGNLEQYF.

The chain employs TRBV7-9 and TRBJ1-3, with D perhaps matching TRBD1 (6 bases). The CDR3 has 16 amino acids. The V gene's germline CDR1 is SEHNR and CDR2 FQNEAQ (reference sequence). Trimming shortened V by 5 bases and J by 0 bases, and 14 bases separated the two germline ends. CDR3 coding DNA: TGTGCCAGCAGCATACAGGGACCTAGCTCTGGAAACACCATATATTTT. This codes for CASSIQGPSSGNTIYF.

The V call is TRBV19, the J call TRBJ2-2; 8 bases fit TRBD1. This CDR3 has 15 amino acids. Germline CDR1 reads LNHDA; CDR2 reads SQIVND (reference sequence). After removal of 6 bases from V and 4 bases from J, the junction contained 7 bases not matched to a gene. CDR3 bases: TGTGCCAGTAGGACAGGGGAGATGAGCACCGGGGAGCTGTTTTTT. Amino acids: CASRTGEMSTGELFF.

The V gene is TRBV2, the J gene TRBJ1-1; tentatively, D is TRBD1 (5 bases). The CDR3 extends over 14 amino acids. Germline V gene data show CDR1 as SNHLY and CDR2 as FYNNEI. V lost 9 bases and J lost 7, with 21 bases in between. CDR3 coding DNA: TGTGCCAGTGGAGCCGAGGGCGGGGGAGTTGAAGCTTTCTTT. Amino acids: CASGAEGGGVEAFF.

The chain carries TRBV4-3 and TRBJ1-4, with a tentative D call TRBD1 (5 bases). The V end was cut by 0 bases, the J end by 8 bases, with 13 bases between. Germline CDR1 LGHNA, CDR2 YSLEER. The CDR3 length is 15 residues. DNA of the CDR3: TGCGCCAGCAGCCAAGAAACGGGGGGGGACGAAAAACTGTTTTTT. It codes for CASSQETGGDEKLFF.

V usage is TRBV27 and J usage is TRBJ1-3; 8 positions agree with TRBD1. The CDR3 has 15 amino acids. Germline V lookup: CDR1 MNHEY, CDR2 SMNVEV (reference sequence). Trimming removed 3 bases from V and 3 bases from J; junction bases left unmatched: 4. The CDR3 sequence: CASSLQGAGGNTIYF. Here the CDR3 DNA reads TGTGCCAGCAGTTTGCAGGGGGCAGGTGGAAACACCATATATTTT.

This clone was counted only a few times. The J gene is TRBJ2-1, the V gene TRBV11-2, with TRBD2 matching 9 bases. J lost 10 bases, V lost 2 bases, and 9 bases had no gene match. This CDR3 region has 15 residues. Per germline, CDR1 SGHAT and CDR2 FQNNGV. The DNA for the CDR3 is TGTGCCAGCAGCTTATTGGGCGGGGGGGCTAGGGAGCAGTTCTTC. Amino acids: CASSLLGGGAREQFF.

This clone has just one count. The chain joins TRBV27 to TRBJ1-6, with TRBD1 as a possible D gene (5 bases). Germline CDR1 reads MNHEY; CDR2 reads SMNVEV (reference sequence). Trimming removed 6 bases from V and 0 bases from J, with 9 bases in between. This CDR3 is 15 amino acids long. CDR3 DNA sequence: TGTGCCAGCAGGGGGGGAAACTCCTATAATTCACCCCTCCACTTT. Translation gives CASRGGNSYNSPLHF.

This chain uses TRBV6-5 with TRBJ1-1; a possible D gene is TRBD1 (6 bases). From germline, CDR1 is MNHEY and CDR2 SVGAGI. The CDR3 is made up of 16 amino acids. Deletions cut 2 bases from V and 1 base from J, with 14 bases between. The CDR3 is CASSYDRRLGNTEAFF. The CDR3 DNA reads as TGTGCCAGCAGTTACGACAGGCGCTTGGGGAACACTGAAGCTTTCTTT.

The rearrangement joins TRBV5-4 to TRBJ1-1, with D hard to call. The CDR3 extends over 12 amino acids. Germline assignment: CDR1 SGHNT and CDR2 YYREEE (reference sequence). With 4 bases removed from V and 2 bases from J, the gap between germline ends came to 6 bases. The CDR3 region is CASSAINTEAFF. The CDR3 DNA sequence: TGTGCCAGCAGCGCGATTAACACTGAAGCTTTCTTT.

The chain recombines TRBV11-1 with TRBJ2-7; 8 positions agree with TRBD1. The CDR3 spans 13 residues. V lost 6 bases, J lost 6 bases, and 7 bases stayed unmatched. In germline, CDR1 is SGHAT, CDR2 FQDESV (reference sequence). The CDR3 DNA reads as TGTGCCAGCAGTTTCACAGGGGGTGGCGAGCAGTACTTC. Translated, it gives CASSFTGGGEQYF.

This clone was seen just once. The V and J genes are TRBV6-6 and TRBJ1-5; no clear D. The germline V gene encodes CDR1 MNHNY and CDR2 SVGAGI (reference sequence). The V end lost 2 bases, the J end lost 7 bases, and 9 bases lay between the germline ends. This CDR3 has 13 residues. CDR3: CASSYNMNQPQHF. In DNA, the CDR3 is TGTGCCAGCAGTTACAACATGAACCAGCCCCAGCATTTT.

This clone was observed a handful of times. The rearrangement uses TRBV9 and TRBJ2-3; the match to TRBD2 covers 7 bases. The V segment lost 0 bases and the J segment 0 bases; nucleotides outside the gene matches: 4. Germline lookup yields CDR1 SGDLS and CDR2 YYNGEE. CDR3 length: 16 amino acids. Here the CDR3 reads CASSVAGGGSTDTQYF. CDR3 sequence (DNA): TGTGCCAGCAGCGTAGCCGGCGGGGGTAGCACAGATACGCAGTATTTT.

V usage is TRBV2 and J usage is TRBJ1-5, with D hard to call. V gave up 6 bases and J gave up 0 bases, with 9 bases separating them. The CDR3 spans 14 residues. CDR1 and CDR2 from the germline V gene are SNHLY and FYNNEI. The CDR3 sequence is CASRGAVSNQPQHF. As DNA, the CDR3 is TGTGCCAGCAGAGGAGCAGTTAGCAATCAGCCCCAGCATTTT.

The chain employs TRBV14 and TRBJ2-7; 15 nucleotides agree with TRBD2. Unmatched junction bases numbered 2, after V lost 5 bases and J lost 3 bases. CDR1 SGHDN and CDR2 FVKESK come from the germline V gene. CDR3 size: 15 residues. The CDR3, as DNA: TGTGCCAGCAGCGGGACTAGCGGGGGGTACTACGAGCAGTACTTC. This sequence encodes CASSGTSGGYYEQYF.

This clone was recorded a few times. The rearrangement uses TRBV4-1 and TRBJ1-5, with 7 bases aligning to TRBD1. Germline CDR1 and CDR2: MGHRA and YSYEKL. The V and J ends lost 6 bases and 8 bases, in that order; junction bases with no gene match: 7. The CDR3 runs to 13 residues. CDR3 in DNA: TGCGCCAGCAGGGGGACAGCGCCGGAGCCCCAGCATTTT. Translation: CASRGTAPEPQHF.

This sequence joins TRBV4-3 and TRBJ2-1; no definite D call. V lost 0 bases to trimming and J lost 13 bases, with 13 bases between them. The CDR3 has 13 residues. Germline values: CDR1 LGHNA, CDR2 YSLEER. For the CDR3, the DNA is TGCGCCAGCAGCCAAGAATTCCGCACAGAACAGTTCTTC. Translating gives CASSQEFRTEQFF.